This T cell receptor (beta chain) derives from a study of blood T cell repertoires in COVID-19. The wider study: Italy, Spain and the United States were the sources of the convalescent and acute COVID-19 samples.

A case of COVID-19 had been met by exposed participants within 2 weeks before study entry. Original methodology: Estimates of nucleated cell counts were drawn from the amplification of reference gene primers. TCRdb keeps only in-frame clones here, not all; method: immunoSEQ multiplex PCR. The V and J calls and clone size are taken from that table; D and trimming were inferred from the DNA. The data hold fewer than 350,000 clones, with around 84% observed a single time. Germline loops: CDR1 MNHEY, CDR2 SVGEGT. CDR3 length equals 15 residues. V was pared by 5 bases and J by 3 bases, with 9 bases of the junction left unmatched.

This chain links TRBV6-2 or TRBV6-3 with TRBJ1-2; 7 bases are shared with TRBD1. The receptor comes from a woman in her twenties or thirties who had been exposed to COVID-19. The sequenced sample was PBMCs or T cells enriched from blood (not recorded which). The DNA for the CDR3 is TGTGCCAGCAGTCAATCGGGACAGATCCACTATGGCTACACCTTC. This codes for CASSQSGQIHYGYTF.